This passage covers 8 T cell receptor beta chains from one sample sequenced in a study of cytomegalovirus exposure and HLA in healthy donors (dated by TCRdb to 2017 to 2019). Libraries were prepared through the immunoSEQ multiplex PCR assay. The multiplex PCR relied on a mix of 60 forward primers for TCR Vbeta segments and 13 reverse primers for TCR Jbeta segments. TCRdb holds this immuneACCESS table with in-frame rearrangements only. Some clones are missing; in checked studies, unresolved V genes explain under half, and the rest has no known cause. For this sample there are around 130,000 clones; around four fifths appear just once. Of the sample, roughly 2% falls within the top ten clones. Sequenced input: PBMCs. Receptors were obtained from a woman in her thirties or forties in good health and CMV-seropositive.

The chain carries TRBV2 and TRBJ1-4; the D gene is possibly TRBD1 (6 bases). CDR3 length: 16 amino acids. With 4 bases removed from V and 0 bases from J, the gap between germline ends came to 12 bases. From germline, CDR1 is SNHLY and CDR2 FYNNEI. The CDR3 spells CASSVRQAATNEKLFF. CDR3 bases: TGTGCCAGCAGTGTCAGACAGGCTGCAACTAATGAAAAACTGTTTTTT.

The chain recombines TRBV18 with TRBJ2-7; possible D gene TRBD2, 7 bases. The CDR3 sequence is 15 residues long. The V end lost 3 bases, the J end lost 1 base, and 13 bases lay between the germline ends. Germline CDR1 reads KGHSH; CDR2 reads LQKENI. Here the CDR3 DNA reads TGTGCCAGCTCACCCGCTGAGGGGGGGTCCTACGAGCAGTACTTC. It translates to CASSPAEGGSYEQYF.

In the case of this clone: A read error may account for a junction end that differs from germline. The chain recombines TRBV7-7 with TRBJ2-1, with D tentatively TRBD2 (6 bases). In germline, CDR1 is SSHAT, CDR2 FNYEAQ (reference sequence). The CDR3 covers 15 residues. The CDR3 DNA reads TGTGCTAGCAGCCCCCTTGGCGGGACCTACAATGAGCAGTTCTTC. Its translation: CASSPLGGTYNEQFF.

The V gene is TRBV11-2, the J gene TRBJ1-5; 9 bases line up with TRBD1. Germline values: CDR1 SGHAT, CDR2 FQNNGV. J lost 7 bases, V lost 5 bases, and 9 bases had no gene match. This CDR3 is built from 15 residues. DNA of the CDR3: TGTGCCAGCAGCCTGGCGGGACAGGGCGGCCAGCCCCAGCATTTT. This gives the protein CASSLAGQGGQPQHF.

Comment on this clone: Mismatch with germline at one junction end may stem from a read error. The chain couples TRBV2 to TRBJ2-7, with 10 nucleotides matching TRBD1. This CDR3 contains 14 residues. The germline CDR1 and CDR2 sequences are SNHLY and FYNNEI. DNA of the CDR3: TGTGCCAGCAGCACTGGGACAGGGGCATACGAGCGGTACTTC. Residues: CASSTGTGAYERYF.

This chain links TRBV11-1 with TRBJ2-5; weak D call: TRBD1 (5 bases). CDR1 is SGHAT, CDR2 FQDESV, per germline (reference sequence). The V end lost 2 bases, the J end lost 1 base, and 8 bases lay between the germline ends. The CDR3 extends over 14 amino acids. CDR3 in amino acids: CASSLSRAQETQYF. CDR3 DNA: TGTGCCAGCAGCTTAAGCAGGGCCCAAGAGACCCAGTACTTC.

The chain uses TRBV9 and TRBJ1-1; 7 bases line up with TRBD1. J lost 0 bases, V lost 0 bases, and 2 bases had no gene match. In germline, CDR1 is SGDLS, CDR2 YYNGEE. This CDR3 spans 15 amino acids. The CDR3 is CASSVGTGMNTEAFF. The CDR3, as DNA: TGTGCCAGCAGCGTAGGGACAGGTATGAACACTGAAGCTTTCTTT.

The V gene is TRBV5-1, the J gene TRBJ1-1; D remains ambiguous. The CDR3 spans 14 residues. Trimming removed 5 bases from V and 0 bases from J, with 11 bases in between. CDR1 is SGHRS and CDR2 is YFSETQ in the germline V gene. CDR3 in amino acids: CASRREAMNTEAFF. For the CDR3, the DNA is TGCGCCAGCAGACGGGAGGCCATGAACACTGAAGCTTTCTTT.